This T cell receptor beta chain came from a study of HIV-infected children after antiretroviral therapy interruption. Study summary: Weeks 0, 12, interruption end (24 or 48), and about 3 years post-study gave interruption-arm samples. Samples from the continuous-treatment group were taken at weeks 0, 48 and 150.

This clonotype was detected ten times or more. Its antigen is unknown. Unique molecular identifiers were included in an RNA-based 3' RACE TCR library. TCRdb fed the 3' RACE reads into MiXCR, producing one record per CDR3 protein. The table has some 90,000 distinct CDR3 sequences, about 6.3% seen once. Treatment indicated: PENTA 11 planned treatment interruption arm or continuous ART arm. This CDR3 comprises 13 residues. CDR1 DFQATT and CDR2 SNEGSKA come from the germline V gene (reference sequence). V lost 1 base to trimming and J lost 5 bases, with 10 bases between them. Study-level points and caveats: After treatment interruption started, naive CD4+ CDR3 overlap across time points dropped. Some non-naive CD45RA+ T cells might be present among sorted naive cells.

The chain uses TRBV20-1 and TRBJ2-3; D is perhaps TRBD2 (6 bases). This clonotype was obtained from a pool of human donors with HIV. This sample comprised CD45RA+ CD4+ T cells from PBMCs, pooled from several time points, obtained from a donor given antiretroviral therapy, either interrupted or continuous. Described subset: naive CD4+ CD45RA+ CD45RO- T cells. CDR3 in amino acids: CSARAGVGDTQYF. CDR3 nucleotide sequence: TGCAGTGCTAGAGCGGGAGTAGGAGATACGCAGTATTTT.